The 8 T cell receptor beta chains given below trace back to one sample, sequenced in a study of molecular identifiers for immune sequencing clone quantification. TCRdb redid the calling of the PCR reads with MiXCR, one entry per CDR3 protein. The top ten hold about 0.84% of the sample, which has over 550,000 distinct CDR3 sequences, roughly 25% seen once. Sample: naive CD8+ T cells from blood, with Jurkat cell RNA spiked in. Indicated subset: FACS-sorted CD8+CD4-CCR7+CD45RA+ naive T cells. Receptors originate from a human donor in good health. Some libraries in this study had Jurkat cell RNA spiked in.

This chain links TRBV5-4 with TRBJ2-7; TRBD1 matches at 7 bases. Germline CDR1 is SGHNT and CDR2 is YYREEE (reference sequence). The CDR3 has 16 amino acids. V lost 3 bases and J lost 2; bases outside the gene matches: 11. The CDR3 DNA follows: TGTGCCAGCAGCTCGCTGGCGGTTCAGGGGGCCTACGAGCAGTACTTC. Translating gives CASSSLAVQGAYEQYF.

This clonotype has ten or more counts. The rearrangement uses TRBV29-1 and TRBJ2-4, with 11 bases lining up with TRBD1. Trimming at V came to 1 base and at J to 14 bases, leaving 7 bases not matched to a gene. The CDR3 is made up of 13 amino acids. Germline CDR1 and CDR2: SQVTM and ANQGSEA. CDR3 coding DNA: TGCAGCGTTGAAGCCCCCGGGACAGGGGGGAAGTACTTC. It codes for CSVEAPGTGGKYF. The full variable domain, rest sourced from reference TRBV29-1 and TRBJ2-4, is SAVISQKPSRDICQRGTSLTIQCQVDSQVTMMFWYRQQPGQSLTLIATANQGSEATYESGFVIDKFPISRPNLTFSTLTVSNMSPEDSSIYLCSVEAPGTGGKYFGAGTRLSVL.

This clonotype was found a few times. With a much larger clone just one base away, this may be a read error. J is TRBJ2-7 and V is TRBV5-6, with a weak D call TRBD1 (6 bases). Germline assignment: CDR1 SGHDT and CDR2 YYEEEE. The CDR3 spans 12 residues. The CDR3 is CAGSADRYEQYF. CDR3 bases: TGTGCCGGCAGCGCCGACAGGTACGAGCAGTACTTC.

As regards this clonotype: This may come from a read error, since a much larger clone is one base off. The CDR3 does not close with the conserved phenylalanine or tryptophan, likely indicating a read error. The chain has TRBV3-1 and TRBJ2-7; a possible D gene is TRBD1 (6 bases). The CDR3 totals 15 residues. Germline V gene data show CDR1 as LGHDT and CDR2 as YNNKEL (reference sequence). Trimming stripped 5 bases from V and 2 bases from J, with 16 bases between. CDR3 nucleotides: TGTGCCAGCAGCTCGTCTACAGGGCCGGCCTACGAGCAGTACTCC. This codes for CASSSSTGPAYEQYS.

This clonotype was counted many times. The CDR3 DNA follows: TGTGCCAGCGCAACTGGACAAGGCAATCAGCCCCAGCATTTT. It codes for CASATGQGNQPQHF. The chain couples TRBV12-3 or TRBV12-4 to TRBJ1-5; a possible D gene is TRBD1 (5 bases). The CDR3 has 14 residues. V was trimmed by 8 bases and J by 2 bases, leaving 13 bases between them.

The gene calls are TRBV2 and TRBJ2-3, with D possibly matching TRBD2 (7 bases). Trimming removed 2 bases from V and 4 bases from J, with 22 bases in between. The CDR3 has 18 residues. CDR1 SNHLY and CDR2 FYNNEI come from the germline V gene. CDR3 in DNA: TGTGCCAGCAGTGAATTGGTCGGGGGCGCGGGAGCCCCAGATACGCAGTATTTT. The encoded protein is CASSELVGGAGAPDTQYF.

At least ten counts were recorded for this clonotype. The CDR3 reads CASREGATEAFF. The CDR3 region has the DNA TGTGCCTCCCGGGAGGGGGCCACTGAAGCTTTCTTT. J is TRBJ1-1 and V is TRBV13; 7 bases are a match to TRBD1. CDR3 length: 12 residues. Losses at the gene ends were 11 bases for V and 4 bases for J; bases not matched to a gene: 7. Germline CDR1 reads PRHDT; CDR2 reads FYEKMQ (reference sequence).

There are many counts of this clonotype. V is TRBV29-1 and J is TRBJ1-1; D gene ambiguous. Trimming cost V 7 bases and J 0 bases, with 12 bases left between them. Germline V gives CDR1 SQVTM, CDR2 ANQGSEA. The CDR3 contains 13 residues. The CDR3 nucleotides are TGCAGCGCAGAACGGCCCATGAACACTGAAGCTTTCTTT. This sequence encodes CSAERPMNTEAFF.